This T cell receptor (beta chain) was recorded in a study of T cells in Graves' hyperthyroidism and ophthalmopathy (dated by TCRdb to 2018 to 2020). Study-level background: To identify distinguishing TCR V-J signatures, a discovery cohort of about 100 patients was used, comprising 40 to 45 with Graves' ophthalmopathy and 57 with stable Graves' hyperthyroidism. Whether ophthalmopathy could be predicted prospectively was tested in an independent validation cohort made up of approximately 19 hyperthyroidism patients plus 17 patients who later progressed to ophthalmopathy. Following sampling, methimazole starting at 30 mg daily was given to hyperthyroidism patients, and high-dose intravenous methylprednisolone was given to ophthalmopathy patients. The study also compared thyroid tissue and blood T-cell repertoires from roughly 6 Graves' hyperthyroidism patients. For training and testing, the 80 to 100 patients in the discovery cohort were randomly divided in a 7:3 ratio. The paper reports TCR Vbeta CDR3 sequencing of 135 peripheral blood samples: fewer than 50 ophthalmopathy, roughly 74 hyperthyroidism and approximately 17 progressor patients.

The CDR1 and CDR2 encoded by the germline V gene (reference sequence) are SEHNR and FQNEAQ. The CDR3 sequence holds 14 residues, the cysteine and phenylalanine included. Solely the CDR3 DNA is kept, with 42 bases framed from the first base. Cut back by 1 base and 0 bases, the V and J ends lie 6 bases apart. TCR beta CDR3 regions were amplified from RNA transcripts. The TCR CDR3 was subjected to a first round of RT-PCR using the HTBI primer set and the Qiagen OneStep RT-PCR kit. Libraries were constructed in a second round of multiplex PCR, after which size selection and purification were carried out. Sequencing of the libraries was done on an Illumina HiSeq2000 using paired-end 100 bp reads. The original pipeline was this. SOAPnuke was used to process the raw data, throwing out any read that contained adapters or uncalled bases, had a mean Phred below 15, or lacked an exact constant-primer or identifier match. High-quality paired reads were merged with COPE v1.2.5, and unique nucleotide sequences were defined as clonotypes. MiTCR v1.1 was used to align the clonotypes against IMGT TRBV, TRBD and TRBJ reference segments. The analysis included only V-J combinations with a frequency above 0.0001, which together covered 99% to 99.2% of the repertoires. The TCS score was defined as the ratio of F50 (clonal expansion) to E x V (chaos), calculated using BLOSUM62-based TCRdist between CDR3 peptides within each V-J. Welch's t-statistics and random forest reduced just over 500 V-J features to 10 to 15, which were used in a naive Bayes classifier (R e1071). Thyroid-blood repertoire similarity was quantified with the Morisita-Horn index. TCRdb reworked the public reads: Q25 trimming with fastp, MiXCR clone assembly, productive beta chains retained. Every CDR3 protein is listed once, alongside the most common genes and DNA of its rows. TCRdb's processing, not the authors' own work, is the source of the V and J calls. The sample has 600,000 to 700,000 distinct CDR3 sequences on record, nearly 45% of them singletons. The ten most abundant clones make up 7% to 7.5% of the sample.

This clonotype was detected many times. Its antigen has not been determined. Base qualities are not at hand, and no much larger clone is one base apart. Any patient with an uncontrolled infection, another autoimmune disease, pregnancy or lactation was excluded. Diagnoses relied on clinical symptoms, serum thyroxine and TRAb, thyroid ultrasound and orbital computed tomography. Total RNA was extracted using Trizol reagent, and RNA quality was assessed on an Agilent 2100 Bioanalyzer. General findings and caveats noted by the study authors: No statistical method was used to set the sample size in advance, and investigators knew the group allocation. In validation, progression to ophthalmopathy was predicted by the model with more than 65% sensitivity and 72% to 85% specificity, a median of around 5.9 months before onset. Most expanded thyroid clonotypes (frequency above 0.001) were also detected in blood, a finding suggesting that blood repertoires may reflect thyroid immune responses. Ophthalmopathy was separated from stable hyperthyroidism by a 13 V-J signature model, with around 90% sensitivity and about 81% specificity obtained in cross-validation and 80%/75% obtained in testing.

Sequenced sample: peripheral blood or thyroid tissue (not recorded which). This TCR came from an adult man with Graves' disease, either hyperthyroidism or ophthalmopathy (not recorded which). The chain couples TRBV7-9 to TRBJ1-1; the D gene is unclear. The sequenced DNA: TGTGCCAGCAGCTTAGATGGCGTGAACACTGAAGCTTTCTTT. It specifies CASSLDGVNTEAFF.